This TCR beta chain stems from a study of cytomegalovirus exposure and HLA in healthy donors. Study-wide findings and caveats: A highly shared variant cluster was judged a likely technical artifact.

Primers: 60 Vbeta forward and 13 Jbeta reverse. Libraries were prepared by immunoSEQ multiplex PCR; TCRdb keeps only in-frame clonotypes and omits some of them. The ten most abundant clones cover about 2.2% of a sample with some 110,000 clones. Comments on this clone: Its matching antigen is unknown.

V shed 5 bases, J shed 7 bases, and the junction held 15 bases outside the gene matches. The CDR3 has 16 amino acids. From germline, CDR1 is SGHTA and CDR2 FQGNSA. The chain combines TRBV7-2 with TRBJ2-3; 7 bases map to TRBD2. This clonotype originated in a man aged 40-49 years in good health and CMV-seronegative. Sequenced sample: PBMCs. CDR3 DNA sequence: TGTGCCAGCAGCCCCCAGCCCAGCGGGATAGGTAATACGCAGTATTTT. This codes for CASSPQPSGIGNTQYF.